Listed below are T cell receptor beta chains from one sample, sequenced in a study of blood T cell repertoires in COVID-19. Sequencing was performed with immunoSEQ multiplex PCR; in TCRdb, only in-frame clones are kept and a portion is missing. Altogether 470,000 or so clones are present, 70% to 90% being singletons, with the ten largest covering about 3%. The sequenced sample was peripheral blood. These receptors were collected from a human donor in a cohort sampled during active COVID-19. The CDR3 runs from the conserved cysteine through the conserved F or W. A D gene is named only where the DNA matches it firmly. The listing skips clone size in some rows; elsewhere it reads once, few, many or a size class.

clone_size j_call d_call v_call cdr3_aa cdr3_nt
. TRBJ2-7 TRBD2 TRBV30 CAWTLSGGTGEQYF TGTGCCTGGACCCTGTCGGGGGGTACGGGCGAGCAGTACTTC
. TRBJ2-1 . TRBV6-5 CASSYLGSDEQFF TGTGCCAGCAGTTACTTGGGCTCCGATGAGCAGTTCTTC
. TRBJ1-2 . TRBV27 CASSFNNREYGYTF TGTGCCAGCAGTTTTAATAATCGGGAATATGGCTACACCTTC
once TRBJ2-4 . TRBV3-1/TRBV3-2 CASSQGPPGIQYF TGTGCCAGCAGCCAAGGTCCCCCAGGCATTCAGTACTTC
. TRBJ1-2 TRBD1 TRBV5-1 CASSFSQGAYGYTF TGCGCCAGCAGCTTCTCTCAGGGGGCCTATGGCTACACCTTC
. TRBJ2-7 . TRBV30 CAWTQGGGSYEQYF TGTGCCTGGACCCAGGGAGGGGGTTCCTACGAGCAGTACTTC
. TRBJ2-7 . TRBV23-1 CASSQPGQYYEQYF TGCGCCAGCAGTCAACCTGGACAGTACTACGAGCAGTACTTC
. TRBJ1-1 . TRBV18 CASSPKVTAGGEAFF TGTGCCAGCTCCCCCAAAGTCACCGCCGGGGGTGAAGCTTTCTTT
. TRBJ1-1 TRBD1 TRBV28 CASSPTLGQGAFF TGTGCCAGCAGCCCGACCCTGGGACAGGGGGCTTTCTTT
. TRBJ2-5 TRBD1 TRBV6-2/TRBV6-3 CASSYSTVQGAIFQETQYF TGTGCCAGCAGTTACTCGACCGTCCAGGGGGCAATATTTCAAGAGACCCAGTACTTC
. TRBJ1-1 . TRBV14 CASSPRWQGTEAFF TGTGCCAGCAGCCCAAGGTGGCAGGGCACTGAAGCTTTCTTT
. TRBJ1-4 TRBD1 TRBV4-3 CASSVDRGFEKLFF TGCGCCAGCAGCGTGGACAGGGGGTTTGAAAAACTGTTTTTT
. TRBJ2-3 TRBD2 TRBV5-8 CASSLDGRADTDTQYF TGTGCCAGCAGCTTAGACGGGAGGGCCGACACAGATACGCAGTATTTT
. TRBJ2-3 . TRBV11-2 CASSPRVFSTDTQYF TGTGCCAGCAGCCCCCGGGTTTTTAGCACAGATACGCAGTATTTT
. TRBJ2-3 TRBD1 TRBV29-1 CSVRQGASDTQYF TGCAGCGTACGACAGGGGGCGTCAGATACGCAGTATTTT
. TRBJ1-6 TRBD1 TRBV6-5 CASRQDRVENSPLHF TGTGCCAGCAGACAGGACAGGGTGGAGAATTCACCCCTCCACTTT
. TRBJ1-2 . TRBV7-3 CASSLTSGGHGYTF TGTGCCAGCAGCTTAACGTCGGGGGGACATGGCTACACCTTC
. TRBJ2-5 TRBD1 TRBV5-6 CASSGRTGEETQYF TGTGCCAGCAGCGGACGGACAGGGGAAGAGACCCAGTACTTC
. TRBJ1-4 . TRBV19 CATEGREKLFF TGTGCCACTGAGGGAAGAGAAAAACTGTTTTTT
. TRBJ1-1 TRBD1 TRBV4-3 CASSQNRGGNTEAFF TGCGCCAGCAGCCAGAACAGGGGGGGGAACACTGAAGCTTTCTTT
. TRBJ1-1 . TRBV11-2 CASSRRPRGNTEAFF TGTGCCAGCAGCCGAAGGCCGAGAGGGAACACTGAAGCTTTCTTT
. TRBJ2-1 TRBD2 TRBV30 CAWSGGYGTPVFF TGTGCCTGGAGCGGGGGGTATGGGACTCCGGTGTTCTTC
. TRBJ2-1 . TRBV10-3 CAIRGAERGYNEQFF TGTGCCATCAGGGGGGCTGAGCGGGGCTACAATGAGCAGTTCTTC
. TRBJ2-5 TRBD2 TRBV10-3 CAIRFGGLAETQYF TGTGCCATCAGGTTTGGGGGACTAGCGGAGACCCAGTACTTC
. TRBJ2-3 TRBD2 TRBV15 CATSRSSGRAWTDTQYF TGTGCCACCAGCAGGAGTAGCGGGAGGGCCTGGACAGATACGCAGTATTTT
. TRBJ2-2 TRBD1 TRBV6-1 CASSGGEDRAYRAGELFF TGTGCCAGCAGTGGGGGAGAGGACAGGGCGTACAGGGCCGGGGAGCTGTTTTTT
. TRBJ2-6 TRBD1 TRBV9 CASSVRVMGQYSGANVLTF TGTGCCAGCAGCGTAAGGGTAATGGGACAGTACTCTGGGGCCAACGTCCTGACTTTC
. TRBJ2-1 TRBD2 TRBV27 CASSFTSGTLRYNEQFF TGTGCCAGCAGTTTTACTAGCGGGACACTACGGTACAATGAGCAGTTCTTC
. TRBJ2-7 TRBD1 TRBV19 CASSTTRDRGSYEQYF TGTGCCAGTAGTACAACGCGGGACAGGGGATCCTACGAGCAGTACTTC
. TRBJ2-3 . TRBV28 CASKQADTQYF TGTGCCAGCAAACAGGCGGATACGCAGTATTTT
. TRBJ2-3 TRBD2 TRBV29-1 CSVETSRVAGGTDTQYF TGCAGCGTTGAAACGTCTAGGGTAGCGGGAGGCACAGATACGCAGTATTTT
. TRBJ1-5 . TRBV4-1 CASSQVALRGSEHF TGCGCCAGCAGCCAAGTGGCCCTTCGGGGATCGGAGCATTTT
. TRBJ2-7 . TRBV28 CASIPLQGSRFYEQYF TGTGCCAGCATCCCTTTACAGGGATCGAGATTCTACGAGCAGTACTTC
. TRBJ1-1 . TRBV10-2 CASTHEWGEGNTEAFF TGCGCCAGCACTCACGAGTGGGGAGAGGGGAACACTGAAGCTTTCTTT
. TRBJ1-6 . TRBV6-5 CASSSGYSPLHF TGTGCCAGCAGTTCCGGTTATTCACCCCTCCACTTT
. TRBJ1-1 . TRBV11-1 CASSFRRENTEAFF TGTGCCAGCAGCTTCAGACGGGAGAACACTGAAGCTTTCTTT
. TRBJ2-2 . TRBV6-4 CASSDPQSGTGELFF TGTGCCAGCAGTGACCCCCAATCGGGGACCGGGGAGCTGTTTTTT
. TRBJ2-7 TRBD2 TRBV3-1/TRBV3-2 CASSQGRERYEQYF TGTGCCAGCAGCCAGGGGCGGGAGCGCTACGAGCAGTACTTC
. TRBJ1-2 . TRBV28 CASSLPQSNYGYTF TGTGCCAGCAGTTTGCCACAGAGTAACTATGGCTACACCTTC
. TRBJ2-1 TRBD2 TRBV19 CASSFTGGPLNEQFF TGTGCCAGTAGTTTTACGGGAGGGCCCCTTAATGAGCAGTTCTTC
. TRBJ2-5 . TRBV5-4 CASSFRDQETQYF TGTGCCAGCAGCTTCCGGGATCAAGAGACCCAGTACTTC
. TRBJ2-7 TRBD2 TRBV20-1 CSASPSGRDYEQYF TGCAGTGCTAGTCCCAGCGGGAGGGACTACGAGCAGTACTTC
. TRBJ1-1 . TRBV5-1 CASSSLLNTEAFF TGCGCCAGCAGCAGTCTACTTAACACTGAAGCTTTCTTT
. TRBJ2-3 TRBD1 TRBV7-9 CASSPDRDRDTQYF TGTGCCAGCAGCCCAGATCGGGACAGAGATACGCAGTATTTT
. TRBJ1-1 . TRBV7-2 CASSPQTGLVLLGAFF TGTGCCAGCAGCCCTCAGACAGGCCTCGTCTTACTGGGAGCTTTCTTT